Each of the 3 T cell receptor beta chains below was sequenced from the same sample in a study of human T cells and chemical hapten exposure. The time point was: patch test 2, 6 weeks after DPC sensitization. The treatment: therapeutic diphenylcyclopropenone sensitization with weekly scalp DPC. One entry per CDR3 protein results from TCRdb running MiXCR on the RACE reads. The table includes about 82,000 distinct CDR3 sequences, less than 8.5% detected once. The material sequenced was whole blood, taken in connection with sensitization to the hapten diphenylcyclopropenone (DPC). These receptors all stem from a woman under 40 with alopecia areata. Some clones in this sample may be carry-over from other donors' samples.

There are a few counts of this clonotype. The gene calls are TRBV13 and TRBJ2-3, with D hard to call. The CDR3 has 13 residues. Per germline, CDR1 PRHDT and CDR2 FYEKMQ (reference sequence). V was clipped by 3 bases and J by 2 bases, with 6 bases between them. CDR3 amino acids: CASSFVDTDTQYF. The CDR3 DNA reads as TGTGCCAGCAGCTTCGTAGACACAGATACGCAGTATTTT.

This clonotype came up many times. The V call is TRBV15, the J call TRBJ2-1; no definite D call. V dropped 0 bases and J dropped 9 bases, with 12 bases sitting between them. This CDR3 is 14 amino acids long. Germline V gene data show CDR1 as LNHNV and CDR2 as YYDKDF (reference sequence). CDR3 DNA sequence: TGTGCCACCAGCAGAGATCAATTAGCCACTGAGCAGTTCTTC. It translates to CATSRDQLATEQFF.

This rearrangement joins TRBV20-1 to TRBJ2-3, with D unresolved. The CDR3 sequence is 11 residues long. Trimming removed 3 bases at V and 5 bases at J, with 6 bases between. CDR1 DFQATT and CDR2 SNEGSKA come from the germline V gene (reference sequence). CDR3 DNA sequence: TGCAGTGCTAGGCACATAGATACGCAGTATTTT. It is translated as CSARHIDTQYF.